The clone carrying this TCR beta chain was found once. Its cognate antigen is unknown. The data were obtained in a study of T cells in Graves' hyperthyroidism and ophthalmopathy. General observations from the study: Also found in blood were most expanded thyroid clonotypes above 0.001. Ophthalmopathy was told apart from stable hyperthyroidism by a 13 V-J model.

Amplification of TCR beta CDR3 regions used RNA as the template. During a first-round RT-PCR of the TCR CDR3, the HTBI primer set was used. Using its own MiXCR run on the multiplex PCR reads, TCRdb lists one record per CDR3 protein. Here the sample spans about 640,000 distinct CDR3 sequences, approximately 42% being singletons. This CDR3 is 15 amino acids long. Per germline, CDR1 SGHDN and CDR2 FVKESK. The source material was peripheral blood or thyroid tissue (not recorded which). This receptor was identified in an adult man with Graves' disease, either hyperthyroidism or ophthalmopathy (not recorded which). This chain uses TRBV14 with TRBJ2-5; D is perhaps TRBD1 (5 bases). The DNA end lines up better with TRBJ2-1; the J call may be wrong. The CDR3 nucleotides read TGTGCCAGCAGCCAGCTCACGGACATCCACAATGAGCAGTTCTTC. It translates to CASSQLTDIHNEQFF.